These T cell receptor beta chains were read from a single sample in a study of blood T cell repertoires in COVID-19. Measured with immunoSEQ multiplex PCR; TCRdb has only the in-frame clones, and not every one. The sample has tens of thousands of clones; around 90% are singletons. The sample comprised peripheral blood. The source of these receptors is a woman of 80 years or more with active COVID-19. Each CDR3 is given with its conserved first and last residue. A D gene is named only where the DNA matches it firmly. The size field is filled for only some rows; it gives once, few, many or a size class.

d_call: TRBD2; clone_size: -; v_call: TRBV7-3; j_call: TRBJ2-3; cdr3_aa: CASSLGTSGSLGYTQYF; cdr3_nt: TGTGCCAGCAGCTTAGGGACTAGCGGGTCTCTGGGGTATACGCAGTATTTT
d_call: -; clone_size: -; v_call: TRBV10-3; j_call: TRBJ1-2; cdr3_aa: CAISGGTDYGYTF; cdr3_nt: TGTGCCATCAGTGGGGGCACGGACTATGGCTACACCTTC
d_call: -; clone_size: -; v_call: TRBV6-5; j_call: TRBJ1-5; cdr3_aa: CASSYSRGSQPQHF; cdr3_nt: TGTGCCAGCAGTTATTCCAGGGGCAGTCAGCCCCAGCATTTT
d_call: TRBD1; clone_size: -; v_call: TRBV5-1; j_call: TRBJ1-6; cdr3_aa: CASSSGQGNSPLHF; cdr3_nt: TGCGCCAGCAGCTCAGGACAGGGGAATTCACCCCTCCACTTT
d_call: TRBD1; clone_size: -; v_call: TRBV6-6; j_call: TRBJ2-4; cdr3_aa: CASSRRATGGAGNIQYF; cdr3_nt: TGTGCCAGCAGTCGACGGGCGACAGGGGGAGCGGGAAACATTCAGTACTTC
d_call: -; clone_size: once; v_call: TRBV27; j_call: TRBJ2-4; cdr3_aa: CASSLSWTRELAKNIQYF; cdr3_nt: TGTGCCAGCAGTTTGAGTTGGACAAGGGAACTAGCCAAAAACATTCAGTACTTC
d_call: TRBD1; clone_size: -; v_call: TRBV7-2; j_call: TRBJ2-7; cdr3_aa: CASRKEGGQGRDEQYF; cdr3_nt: TGTGCCAGCAGGAAAGAAGGGGGACAGGGGAGGGACGAGCAGTACTTC
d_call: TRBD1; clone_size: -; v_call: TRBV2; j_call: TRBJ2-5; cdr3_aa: CAIGTGGVETQYF; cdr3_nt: TGTGCCATCGGGACAGGGGGCGTCGAGACCCAGTACTTC
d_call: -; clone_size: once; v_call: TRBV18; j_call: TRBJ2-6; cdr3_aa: CASSPRRTEASRGANVLTF; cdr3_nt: TGTGCCAGCTCACCACGAAGGACAGAAGCTTCGAGGGGGGCCAACGTCCTGACTTTC
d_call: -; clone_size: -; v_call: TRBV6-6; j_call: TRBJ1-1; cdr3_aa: CASGGQPNTEAFF; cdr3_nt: TGTGCCAGCGGCGGGCAGCCCAACACTGAAGCTTTCTTT
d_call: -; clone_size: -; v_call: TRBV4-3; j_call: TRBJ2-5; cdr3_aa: CASSHTVHQETQYF; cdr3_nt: TGCGCCAGCAGCCATACAGTTCACCAAGAGACCCAGTACTTC
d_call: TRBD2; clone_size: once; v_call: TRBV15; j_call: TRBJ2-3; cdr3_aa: CATSPRTSGKWTDTQYF; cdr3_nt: TGTGCCACCAGCCCCCGAACAAGCGGGAAGTGGACAGATACGCAGTATTTT
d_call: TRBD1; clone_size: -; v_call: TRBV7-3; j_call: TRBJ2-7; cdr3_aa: CASSRTGGFYEQYF; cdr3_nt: TGTGCCAGCAGCCGGACAGGGGGCTTCTACGAGCAGTACTTC
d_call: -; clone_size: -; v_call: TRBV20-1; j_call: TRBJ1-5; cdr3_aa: CSASGSRQPQHF; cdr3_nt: TGCAGTGCTAGTGGTAGTCGTCAGCCCCAGCATTTT
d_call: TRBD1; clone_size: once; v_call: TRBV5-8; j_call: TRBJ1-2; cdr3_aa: CASSQGQGHGYTF; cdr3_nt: TGTGCCAGCAGCCAGGGACAGGGGCATGGCTACACCTTC
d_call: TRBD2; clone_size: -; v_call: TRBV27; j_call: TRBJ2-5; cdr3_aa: CASSLSGRIRETQYF; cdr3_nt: TGTGCCAGCAGTTTAAGCGGGAGGATCCGGGAGACCCAGTACTTC
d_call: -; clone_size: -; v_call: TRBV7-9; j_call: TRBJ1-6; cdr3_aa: CASSLQTLDNSPLHF; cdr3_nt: TGTGCCAGCAGCTTACAGACTCTCGATAATTCACCCCTCCACTTT
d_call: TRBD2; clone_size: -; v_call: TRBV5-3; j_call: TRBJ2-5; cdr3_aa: CARSDLAGDPETQYF; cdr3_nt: TGTGCCAGAAGCGACTTAGCGGGAGACCCGGAGACCCAGTACTTC
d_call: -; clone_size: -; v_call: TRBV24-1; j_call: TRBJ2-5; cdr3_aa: CATSDSGYETQYF; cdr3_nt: TGTGCCACCAGTGATTCAGGGTACGAGACCCAGTACTTC
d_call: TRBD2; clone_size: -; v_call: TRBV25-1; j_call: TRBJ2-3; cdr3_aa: CASSFGREGDTQYF; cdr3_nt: TGTGCCAGCAGTTTCGGGAGGGAGGGAGATACGCAGTATTTT
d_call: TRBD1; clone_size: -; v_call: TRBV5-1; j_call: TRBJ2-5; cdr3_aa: CASSPPGQGKETQYF; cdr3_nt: TGCGCCAGCAGCCCACCGGGACAGGGGAAAGAGACCCAGTACTTC
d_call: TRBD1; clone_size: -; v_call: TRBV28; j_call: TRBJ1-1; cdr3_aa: CASTVIKGAGTEAFF; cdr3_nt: TGTGCCAGCACCGTGATCAAGGGGGCAGGGACTGAAGCTTTCTTT
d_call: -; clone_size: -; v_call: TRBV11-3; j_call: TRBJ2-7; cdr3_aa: CASSYRSAYEQYF; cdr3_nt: TGTGCCAGCAGCTATCGTAGCGCCTACGAGCAGTACTTC
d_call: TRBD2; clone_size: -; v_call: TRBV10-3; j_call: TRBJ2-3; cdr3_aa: CAISPSGRATDTQYF; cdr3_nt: TGTGCCATCAGCCCTAGCGGGAGGGCCACTGATACGCAGTATTTT
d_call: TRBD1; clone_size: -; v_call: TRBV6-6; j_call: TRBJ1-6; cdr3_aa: CASTRDRGYNSPLHF; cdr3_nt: TGTGCCAGCACCCGTGACAGGGGGTATAATTCACCCCTCCACTTT
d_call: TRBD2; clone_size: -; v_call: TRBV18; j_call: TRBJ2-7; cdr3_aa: CASSPTGGSRYEQYF; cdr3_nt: TGTGCCAGCTCACCGACGGGAGGGAGTAGGTACGAGCAGTACTTC
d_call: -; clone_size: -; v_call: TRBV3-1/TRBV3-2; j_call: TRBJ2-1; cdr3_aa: CASSLRLRLREQFF; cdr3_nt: TGTGCCAGCAGCCTCCGCCTAAGACTTCGGGAGCAGTTCTTC
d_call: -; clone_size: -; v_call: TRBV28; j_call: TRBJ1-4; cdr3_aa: CASSFQGTTNEKLFF; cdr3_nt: TGTGCCAGCAGTTTCCAGGGAACAACTAATGAAAAACTGTTTTTT
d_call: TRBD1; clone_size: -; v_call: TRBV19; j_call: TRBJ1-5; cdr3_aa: CASSLRDSRNQPQHF; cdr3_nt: TGTGCCAGTAGTCTTCGGGACAGCCGCAATCAGCCCCAGCATTTT
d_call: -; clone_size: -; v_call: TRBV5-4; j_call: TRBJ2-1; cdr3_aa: CASSPDRDTYNEQFF; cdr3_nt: TGTGCCAGCAGCCCCGACCGGGATACCTACAATGAGCAGTTCTTC
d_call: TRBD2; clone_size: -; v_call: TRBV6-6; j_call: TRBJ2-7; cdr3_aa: CASSPRLAGVYEQYF; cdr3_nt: TGTGCCAGCAGCCCGAGACTAGCGGGAGTCTACGAGCAGTACTTC